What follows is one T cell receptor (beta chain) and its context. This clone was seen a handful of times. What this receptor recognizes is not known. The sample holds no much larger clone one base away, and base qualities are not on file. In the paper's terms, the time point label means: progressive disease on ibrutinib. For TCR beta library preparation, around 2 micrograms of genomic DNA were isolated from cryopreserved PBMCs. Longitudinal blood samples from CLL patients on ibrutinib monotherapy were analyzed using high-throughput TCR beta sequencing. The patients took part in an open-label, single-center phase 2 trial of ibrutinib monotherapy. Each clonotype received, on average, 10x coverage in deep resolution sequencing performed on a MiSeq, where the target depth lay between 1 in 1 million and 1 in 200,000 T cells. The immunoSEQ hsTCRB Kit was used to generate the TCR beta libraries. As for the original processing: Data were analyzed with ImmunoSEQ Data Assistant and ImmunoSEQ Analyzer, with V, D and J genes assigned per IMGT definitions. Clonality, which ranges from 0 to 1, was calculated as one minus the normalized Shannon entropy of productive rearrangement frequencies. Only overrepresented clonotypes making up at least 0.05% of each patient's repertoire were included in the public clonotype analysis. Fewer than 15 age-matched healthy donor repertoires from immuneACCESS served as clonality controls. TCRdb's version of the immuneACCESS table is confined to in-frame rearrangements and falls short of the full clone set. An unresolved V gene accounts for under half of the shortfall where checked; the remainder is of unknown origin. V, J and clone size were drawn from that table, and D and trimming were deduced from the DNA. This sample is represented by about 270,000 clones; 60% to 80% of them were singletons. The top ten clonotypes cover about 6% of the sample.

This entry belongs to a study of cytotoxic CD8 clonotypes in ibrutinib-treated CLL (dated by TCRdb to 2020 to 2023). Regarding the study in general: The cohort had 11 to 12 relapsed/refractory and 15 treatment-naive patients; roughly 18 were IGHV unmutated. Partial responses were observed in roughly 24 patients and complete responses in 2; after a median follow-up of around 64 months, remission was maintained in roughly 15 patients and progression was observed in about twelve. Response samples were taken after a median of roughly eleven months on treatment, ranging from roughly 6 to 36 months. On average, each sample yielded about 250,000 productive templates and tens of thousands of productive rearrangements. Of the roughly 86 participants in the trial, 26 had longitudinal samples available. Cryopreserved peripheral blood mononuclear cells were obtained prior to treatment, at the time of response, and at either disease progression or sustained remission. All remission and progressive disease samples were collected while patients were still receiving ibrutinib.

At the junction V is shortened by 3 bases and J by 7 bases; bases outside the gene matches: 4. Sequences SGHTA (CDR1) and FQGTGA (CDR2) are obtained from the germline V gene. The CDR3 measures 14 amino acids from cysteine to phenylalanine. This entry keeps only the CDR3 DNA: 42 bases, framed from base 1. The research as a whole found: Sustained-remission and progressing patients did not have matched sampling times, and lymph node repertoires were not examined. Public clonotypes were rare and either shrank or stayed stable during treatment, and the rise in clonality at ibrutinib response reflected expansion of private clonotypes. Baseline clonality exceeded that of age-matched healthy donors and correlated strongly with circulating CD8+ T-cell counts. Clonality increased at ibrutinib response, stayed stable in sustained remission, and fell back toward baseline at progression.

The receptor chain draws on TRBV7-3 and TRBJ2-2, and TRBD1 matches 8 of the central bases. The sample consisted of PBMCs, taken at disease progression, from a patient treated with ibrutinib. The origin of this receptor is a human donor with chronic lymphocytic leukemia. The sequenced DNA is TGTGCCAGCAGCTTGGACAGGGTTGACGGGGAGCTGTTTTTT. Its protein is CASSLDRVDGELFF.